This TCR beta chain was captured by sequencing in a study of CD8 T cells in ankylosing spondylitis. Broader study findings: Characteristic, it appeared, of ankylosing spondylitis blood was a TCR beta motif of eight highly homologous variants. In ankylosing spondylitis patients, matched synovial fluid reportedly showed significant enrichment of disease-linked clones. In synovial fluid and blood from reactive arthritis, some motif variants were previously reported.

In this sample, this clonotype turned up many times. What it binds is not known. V was pared by 4 bases and J by 6 bases, with 14 bases between. The germline V gene encodes CDR1 SGHDT and CDR2 YYEEEE. The CDR3 consists of 14 residues. Quantitative molecular-barcoded 5'-RACE generated the TCR beta libraries. Each CDR3 protein gets one entry after TCRdb re-called the 5' RACE reads with MiXCR. The sample shows under 250,000 distinct CDR3 sequences, approximately 12% of them seen only once. Sequencing was performed on blood, either unsorted or a sorted T cell fraction (not recorded which). The genes are TRBV5-6 and TRBJ2-1; D gene unclear. The TCR was taken from a male donor with ankylosing spondylitis or in good health (not recorded which). The CDR3 loop is CASSPVTEANEQFF. The CDR3 DNA sequence: TGTGCCAGCAGCCCCGTTACTGAGGCCAATGAGCAGTTCTTC.